The text below deals with one T cell receptor (beta chain). Its antigen remains unknown. Here immunoSEQ multiplex PCR was the method, and the copy in TCRdb shows in-frame clones only, minus some. The table records 130,000 or so clones, about 90% of them present only once. In germline, CDR1 is SEHNR, CDR2 FQNEAQ (reference sequence). Trimming shortened V by 1 base and J by 1 base, and 7 bases separated the two germline ends. This CDR3 contains 14 residues. This record comes from a study of T cell responses to AZD1222 COVID-19 vaccine. Overall study findings and caveats: Possibly, clonal diversity was underestimated; donors were largely white British and included more females. Only after the peak T cell response were repertoires sampled. A rise in Spike-specific TCR breadth and depth followed two AZD1222 doses. Recipients of AZD1222 seropositive at baseline numbered only five or six.

The chain links TRBV7-9 to TRBJ2-5; D may be TRBD1 (6 bases). Source: peripheral blood, taken 28 days after the second dose of the MenACWY control vaccine. The clonotype comes from an adult who received the MenACWY meningococcal vaccine as a control. The CDR3 nucleotides are TGTGCCAGCAGCTTAGTAGGGGGCCAAGAGACCCAGTACTTC. This sequence encodes CASSLVGGQETQYF.